The 18 T cell receptor beta chains below were found in one sample sequenced in a study of control samples from healthy donors and cancer patients. Libraries were prepared by immunoSEQ multiplex PCR; TCRdb keeps only in-frame clonotypes and omits some of them. The sample gives 150,000 to 200,000 clones, 70% to 90% of which show up once; 1.7% is in the top ten. The source material was blood. The receptor set was obtained from a man younger than 30 in good health.

The CDR3 reads CASSRSRTTYEQYF. For the CDR3, the DNA is TGCGCCAGCAGCCGGTCTAGGACCACCTACGAGCAGTACTTC. The chain links TRBV4-3 to TRBJ2-7, with no clear D. The CDR3 totals 14 residues. From germline, CDR1 is LGHNA and CDR2 YSLEER. V was pared by 4 bases and J by 2 bases, with 12 bases between.

The chain is built from TRBV7-2 and TRBJ1-3; D may be TRBD1 (5 bases). V dropped 1 base and J dropped 0 bases, with 7 bases sitting between them. The germline V gene encodes CDR1 SGHTA and CDR2 FQGNSA. This CDR3 comprises 15 residues. CDR3 sequence (DNA): TGTGCCAGCAGCTTAGAGGGGAGCTCTGGAAACACCATATATTTT. Residues: CASSLEGSSGNTIYF.

CDR3 in amino acids: CASSFREGNTEAFF. DNA for the CDR3: TGTGCCAGCAGCTTCAGGGAGGGGAACACTGAAGCTTTCTTT. The gene calls are TRBV9 and TRBJ1-1; a weak D match, TRBD1 (5 bases). Deletions cut 4 bases from V and 1 base from J, with 11 bases between. This CDR3 has 14 residues. From germline, CDR1 is SGDLS and CDR2 YYNGEE.

V usage is TRBV6-6 and J usage is TRBJ1-1; D is undetermined. CDR1 MNHNY and CDR2 SVGAGI come from the germline V gene (reference sequence). Trimming removed 0 bases from V and 8 bases from J, with 7 bases in between. CDR3 length equals 12 residues. CDR3 in amino acids: CASSYSTGEAFF. The CDR3 bases are TGTGCCAGCAGTTACTCGACTGGCGAAGCTTTCTTT.

V and J are TRBV5-1 and TRBJ2-3; no reliable D call. Per the germline V gene, CDR1 is SGHRS and CDR2 is YFSETQ. The CDR3 has 13 amino acids. Between the trimmed V and J ends, which lost 5 bases and 6 bases, there was a span of 13 bases. The CDR3 DNA reads TGCGCCAGCAGTCAGGCCGCCCGGGATACGCAGTATTTT. Translated, it gives CASSQAARDTQYF.

The chain joins TRBV28 to TRBJ1-3; D uncertain. Germline V gene sequence: CDR1 MDHEN, CDR2 SYDVKM. The CDR3 has 16 residues. V lost 4 bases to trimming and J lost 0 bases, with 13 bases between them. The CDR3 DNA reads TGTGCCAGCAGTTCAAACGGGGAGAACTCTGGAAACACCATATATTTT. It yields the protein CASSSNGENSGNTIYF. The variable domain in full, with the rest retrieved from reference TRBV28 and TRBJ1-3, is DVKVTQSSRYLVKRTGEKVFLECVQDMDHENMFWYRQDPGLGLRLIYFSYDVKMKEKGDIPEGYSVSREKKERFSLILESASTNQTSMYLCASSSNGENSGNTIYFGEGSWLTVV.

This chain links TRBV6-5 with TRBJ1-5; maybe TRBD1 (5 bases). CDR1 and CDR2 (germline): MNHEY, SVGAGI. V was cut by 0 bases and J by 6 bases, with 9 bases left in between. The CDR3 sequence is 14 residues long. CDR3 nucleotides: TGTGCCAGCAGTTACTCGGAAAGGGGTCAGCCCCAGCATTTT. Amino acid sequence: CASSYSERGQPQHF.

The V gene is TRBV19, the J gene TRBJ2-7; 11 nucleotides align to TRBD1. The J segment lost 6 bases and the V segment lost 5 bases, leaving 9 bases of the junction unmatched. CDR1 is LNHDA, CDR2 SQIVND, per germline (reference sequence). This CDR3 is 15 amino acids long. The CDR3, as DNA: TGTGCCAGTAGTGTGAAAGTGGGACAGGGGGTCGAGCAGTACTTC. Translation gives CASSVKVGQGVEQYF.

This rearrangement joins TRBV11-1 to TRBJ2-7; D tentatively fits TRBD1 or TRBD2 (5 bases each). There are 15 residues in the CDR3. CDR1 and CDR2 (germline): SGHAT, FQDESV (reference sequence). Between the trimmed V and J ends, which lost 1 base and 2 bases, there was a span of 12 bases. For the CDR3, the DNA is TGTGCCAGCAGCTTAGGGGACGCCGACCCCTACGAGCAGTACTTC. Its protein product is CASSLGDADPYEQYF.

The count of this clone is one. This rearrangement joins TRBV3-1 (or the pseudogene TRBV3-2) to TRBJ2-1, with 10 bases matching TRBD2. J gave up 8 bases and V 2 bases, and 6 bases lay outside the gene matches. The germline gives CDR1 LGHDT, CDR2 YNNKEL (reference sequence). The CDR3 covers 15 residues. The CDR3 sequence: CASSQRAGGRYEQFF. CDR3 coding DNA: TGTGCCAGCAGCCAACGAGCGGGGGGGAGGTATGAGCAGTTCTTC.

Of note for this clone: This sample includes further DNA sequences coding for the same CDR3. The chain recombines TRBV5-8 with TRBJ2-7, with unresolved D. This CDR3 spans 13 amino acids. V lost 0 bases and J 4 bases, leaving 8 bases between the germline ends. Germline V gene sequence: CDR1 SGHTS, CDR2 YDEGEE. CDR3 in DNA: TGTGCCAGCAGCTTGGGCCAGGATTACGAGCAGTACTTC. As protein: CASSLGQDYEQYF.

This clone appeared once. This chain connects TRBV27 to TRBJ1-1; D is undetermined. This CDR3 has 13 residues. Trimming cost V 5 bases and J 8 bases, with 15 bases left between them. The V gene's germline CDR1 is MNHEY and CDR2 SMNVEV (reference sequence). CDR3 nucleotides: TGTGCCAGCAGTGCTTCATGGGGAGGCGAAGCTTTCTTT. Encoded protein: CASSASWGGEAFF.

This clone was seen just once. V and J are TRBV5-6 and TRBJ1-1; 8 bases align to TRBD1. The germline CDR1 and CDR2 sequences are SGHDT and YYEEEE. The CDR3 extends over 16 amino acids. V was clipped by 0 bases and J by 5 bases; unmatched bases: 9. In DNA form, the CDR3 reads TGTGCCAGCAGCTTGGCCAGGGGGCAAAGAAGGACTGAAGCTTTCTTT. Translated, it gives CASSLARGQRRTEAFF.

The V call is TRBV19, the J call TRBJ1-5; D gene unclear. The CDR3 is made up of 12 amino acids. V was trimmed by 5 bases and J by 7 bases, leaving 9 bases between them. Germline lookup yields CDR1 LNHDA and CDR2 SQIVND (reference sequence). CDR3 nucleotide sequence: TGTGCCAGTAGTTCCGGGTGGCAGCCCCAGCATTTT. It specifies CASSSGWQPQHF.

This chain links TRBV5-6 with TRBJ1-1, with D unresolved. There are 13 residues in the CDR3. V lost 0 bases and J 2 bases, leaving 5 bases between the germline ends. The germline gives CDR1 SGHDT, CDR2 YYEEEE. In nucleotides, the CDR3 is TGTGCCAGCAGCTTGGTTTCCAACACTGAAGCTTTCTTT. Its translation: CASSLVSNTEAFF.

The CDR3 region has the DNA TGTGCCAGCTCAGATAACAGGGAGTCGGGGGAAGGCTACACCTTC. Protein: CASSDNRESGEGYTF. The chain combines TRBV18 with TRBJ1-2, with D perhaps matching TRBD1 (6 bases). The V gene lost 5 bases and the J gene lost 8 bases, with 21 bases spanning the gap. CDR1 is KGHSH, CDR2 LQKENI, per germline. The CDR3 runs to 15 residues.

The table lists this clone with a few counts. The chain carries TRBV28 and TRBJ1-1, with TRBD1 matching over 7 bases. CDR3 length equals 13 residues. J gave up 3 bases and V 6 bases, and 4 bases lay outside the gene matches. The germline CDR1 and CDR2 sequences are MDHEN and SYDVKM. The CDR3 bases are TGTGCCAGCAGACCTACAGGGGACACTGAAGCTTTCTTT. Protein: CASRPTGDTEAFF.

The gene calls are TRBV7-8 and TRBJ2-3, with D possibly TRBD2 on 6 matching bases. CDR1 is SGHVS, CDR2 FQNEAQ, per germline. The V and J ends lost 5 bases and 10 bases respectively, with 16 bases between them. There are 13 residues in the CDR3. For the CDR3, the DNA is TGTGCCAGCAGCCCCCGAGAGGAGGGTGCGCAGTATTTT. It yields the protein CASSPREEGAQYF.